This T cell receptor (beta chain) was profiled in a study of blood T cell repertoires in COVID-19. As for the study in general: Collection of acute and convalescent COVID-19 samples took place in the United States, Italy and Spain. From T cells, B-cell-depleted T cells, or PBMCs came the material, which was cDNA or gDNA.

The CDR3 is made up of 17 amino acids. In germline, CDR1 is LGHDT, CDR2 YNNKEL (reference sequence). J was trimmed by 0 bases and V by 1 base; bases with no gene match: 2. Original processing methods: Counts of nucleated cells, estimated from reference gene primer amplification, were obtained. Assay: immunoSEQ multiplex PCR; the TCRdb copy retains only in-frame clones and omits some. V and J calls and clone size follow that table, whereas D and trimming were derived from the DNA. This sample carries around 260,000 clones, roughly nine tenths of them seen once, and the ten largest clones take roughly 4%.

The gene calls are TRBV3-1 (or the pseudogene TRBV3-2) and TRBJ1-5, with TRBD1 matching over 11 bases. The source is a man aged 60-69 years who had recovered from COVID-19. Sequences were obtained from peripheral blood. The CDR3 nucleotides read TGTGCCAGCAGCCAAGGGGACAGGGGGTATAGCAATCAGCCCCAGCATTTT. Its protein product is CASSQGDRGYSNQPQHF.